Below, one TCR beta chain is given with its context. Beta-chain TCR cDNA was generated via 5'RACE template switching with UMIs. TCRdb reprocessed the 5' RACE reads and stores each CDR3 protein as one record, lacking DNA. Recorded for this sample: hundreds of thousands of distinct CDR3 sequences. This CDR3 region has 13 residues. The germline CDR1 and CDR2 sequences are SGHRS and YFSETQ. The data are from a study of T cells expressing NK-cell markers. The source is a man aged 18 to 69 in good health. Material for sequencing was blood T cells: a sorted CD56 or NKG2C T cell subset, CD4+ or CD8+ T cells, or bulk PBMC T cells (not recorded which). The chain is built from TRBV5-1 and TRBJ2-7. CDR3 sequence: CASSPLGNYEQYF.